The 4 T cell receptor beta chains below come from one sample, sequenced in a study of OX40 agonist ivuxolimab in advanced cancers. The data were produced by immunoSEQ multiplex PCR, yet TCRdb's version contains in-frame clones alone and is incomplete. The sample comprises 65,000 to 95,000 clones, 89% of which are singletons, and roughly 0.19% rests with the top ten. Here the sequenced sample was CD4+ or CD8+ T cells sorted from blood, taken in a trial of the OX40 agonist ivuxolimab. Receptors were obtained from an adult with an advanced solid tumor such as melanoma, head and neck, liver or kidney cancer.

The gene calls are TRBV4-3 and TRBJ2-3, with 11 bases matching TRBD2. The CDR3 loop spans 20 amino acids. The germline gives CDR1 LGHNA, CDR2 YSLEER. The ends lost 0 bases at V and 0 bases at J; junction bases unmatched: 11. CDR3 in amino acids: CASSQDVGTSGRFSTDTQYF. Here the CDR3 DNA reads TGCGCCAGCAGCCAAGATGTCGGGACTAGCGGAAGATTTAGCACAGATACGCAGTATTTT.

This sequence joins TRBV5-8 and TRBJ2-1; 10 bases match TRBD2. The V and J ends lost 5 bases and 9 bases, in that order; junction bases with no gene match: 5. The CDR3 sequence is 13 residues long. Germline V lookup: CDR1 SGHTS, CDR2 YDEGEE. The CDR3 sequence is CASSRTSGTEQFF. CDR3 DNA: TGTGCCAGCAGTCGGACTAGCGGTACTGAGCAGTTCTTC. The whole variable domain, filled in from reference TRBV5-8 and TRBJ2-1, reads EAGVTQSPTHLIKTRGQQATLRCSPISGHTSVYWYQQALGLGLQFLLWYDEGEERNRGNFPPRFSGRQFPNYSSELNVNALELEDSALYLCASSRTSGTEQFFGPGTRLTVL.

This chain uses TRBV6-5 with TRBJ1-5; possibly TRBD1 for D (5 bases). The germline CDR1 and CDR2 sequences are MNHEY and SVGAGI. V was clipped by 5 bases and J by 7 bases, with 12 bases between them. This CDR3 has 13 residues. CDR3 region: CASSLRVNQPQHF. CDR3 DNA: TGTGCCAGCAGTCTCAGGGTCAACCAGCCCCAGCATTTT.

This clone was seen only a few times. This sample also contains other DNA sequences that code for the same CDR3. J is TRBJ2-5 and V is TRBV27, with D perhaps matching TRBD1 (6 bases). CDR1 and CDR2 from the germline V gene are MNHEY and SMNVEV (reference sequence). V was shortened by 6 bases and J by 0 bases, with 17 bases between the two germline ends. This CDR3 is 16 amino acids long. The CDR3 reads CASRLTGYSYQETQYF. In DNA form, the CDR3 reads TGTGCCAGCAGGCTAACAGGGTACTCTTACCAAGAGACCCAGTACTTC.